What follows describes a single TCR beta chain. Trimming took 1 base from V and 6 from J, leaving 13 bases between them. This CDR3 has 14 residues. Germline lookup yields CDR1 MGHRA and CDR2 YSYEKL. These data are taken from a study of blood T cells in healthy people across ages. Sample-barcoded 5' priming and a J-beta primer mix drove a second PCR of 7 to 11 cycles. Every single cDNA molecule received a tag from a template-switch adaptor with 12 random nucleotides. TCRdb re-derived calls from the 5' RACE reads in MiXCR, one entry per CDR3 protein. The sample carries over 1,500,000 distinct CDR3 sequences, less than 50% recorded once.

V and J are TRBV4-1 and TRBJ2-7, with a possible D match to TRBD1 (5 bases). This clonotype was obtained from a woman between 35 and 50 years old in good health. Sample: blood. The CDR3 DNA sequence: TGCGCCAGCAGCCAAGGTCTTATGGGGCGCGAGCAGTACTTC. Its translation is CASSQGLMGREQYF.